The text below deals with one T cell receptor (beta chain). Sequence at one end of the junction differs from germline and may be a read error. This sample was taken from a study of shared clonotypes between healthy human individuals. Assay used: immunoSEQ multiplex PCR; TCRdb lists only in-frame clones, some missing. The sample carries about 2 million clones, around 96% recorded once. Terminally differentiated effector memory CD45RA+ cells were left out of the naive CD8 fraction, which was CD45RO-negative and positively selected for CCR7. Germline V CDR1 and CDR2: SGDLS, YYNGEE. The CDR3 loop spans 10 amino acids.

Sample: naive CD8+ T cells sorted from blood. This chain uses TRBV9 with TRBJ1-3; 8 bases map to TRBD1. This TCR was recovered from a man in his late teens or twenties in good health. Here the CDR3 DNA reads TGTGCCAGTTCCGGGACAGGACTGAATTTT. Its protein is CASSGTGLNF. The entire variable domain, with the rest obtained from reference TRBV9 and TRBJ1-3, is as follows: DSGVTQTPKHLITATGQRVTLRCSPRSGDLSVYWYQQSLDQGLQFLIQYYNGEERAKGNILERFSAQQFPDLHSELNLSSLELGDSALYFCASSGTGLNFGEGSWLTVV.